The clone carrying this T cell receptor beta chain was seen repeatedly, ten times or more. Its matching antigen is unknown. The data are from a study of regulatory T cells in long-lasting Graves disease. Time point here: newly diagnosed GD, antithyroid drugs for less than 3 months. Making the TCR library involved RNA that had been extracted from PBMCs. With EDTA tubes as the receptacles, around 10 milliliters of peripheral blood were drawn. Arm-PCR of CDR3 regions with iRepertoire HTBI primers generated TCR beta libraries. TCRdb used MiXCR to reprocess the multiplex PCR reads, holding one entry per CDR3 protein. The table shows 350,000 to 500,000 distinct CDR3 sequences, with approximately 15% occurring only once. Trimming stripped 1 base from V and 4 bases from J, with 7 bases between. Germline values: CDR1 DFQATT, CDR2 SNEGSKA (reference sequence). The CDR3 is 12 amino acids. Study results and limitations: Persistent cases of Graves' showed reduced TCR diversity relative to newly diagnosed patients.

This sample also appeared in a second study, on T cells in Graves' hyperthyroidism and ophthalmopathy. That work contributes: Blood samples included most of the expanded thyroid clonotypes exceeding 0.001.

The source of this sequence is a woman aged 45-60 years with Graves disease. This chain links TRBV20-1 with TRBJ1-1; no definite D call. Source: peripheral blood mononuclear cells (PBMCs), taken at new diagnosis, from a patient treated with antithyroid drugs. The CDR3 coding sequence is TGCAGTGCTAGAGCAGGTGTCACTGAAGCTTTCTTT. This gives the protein CSARAGVTEAFF.